Here is one TCR beta chain with its context. Its antigen is unknown. The sample is drawn from a study of OX40 agonist ivuxolimab in advanced cancers. Study findings and constraints: Patients who responded partially at 0.1-3.0 mg/kg showed clonal expansion ranking among the lowest. Relative to CD4+ cells, CD8+ T cells on average had more expanded clones.

Profiling relied on immunoSEQ multiplex PCR, and the TCRdb table lists in-frame clones only, not all of them. The data contain 50,000 to 85,000 clones, roughly 87% of them singletons. Germline loops: CDR1 SGHNT, CDR2 YYREEE (reference sequence). The CDR3 is 13 residues long. The V and J ends lost 2 bases and 1 base respectively, with 6 bases between them. This specimen consisted of CD4+ or CD8+ T cells sorted from blood, obtained in a trial of the OX40 agonist ivuxolimab. This chain connects TRBV5-4 to TRBJ1-1; D is unclear. This sequence was found in an adult with an advanced solid tumor such as melanoma, head and neck, liver or kidney cancer. CDR3 region: CASSFGGNTEAFF. CDR3 coding DNA: TGTGCCAGCAGCTTTGGAGGGAACACTGAAGCTTTCTTT.